The 17 T cell receptor beta chains reported below all come from one sample, sequenced in a study of control samples from healthy donors and cancer patients. Clones were sequenced by immunoSEQ multiplex PCR, and TCRdb holds only the in-frame ones, with some missing. The sample lists some 80,000 clones; roughly 92% were seen once. Sequencing was performed on blood. The source is a woman aged 60-70 years in good health.

CDR3 region: CASSSPSSGTYNEQFF. As DNA, the CDR3 is TGTGCCAGCAGTTCCCCCAGTAGCGGGACTTACAATGAGCAGTTCTTC. The V gene is TRBV28, the J gene TRBJ2-1; 8 nucleotides line up with TRBD2. Germline values: CDR1 MDHEN, CDR2 SYDVKM. Unmatched junction bases numbered 9, after V lost 4 bases and J lost 4 bases. CDR3 length: 16 residues.

The chain carries TRBV4-2 and TRBJ2-5; 11 bases are a match to TRBD1. The trim removed 4 bases at V and 2 bases at J, leaving 6 bases unmatched. Germline values: CDR1 LGHNA, CDR2 YNFKEQ. The CDR3 loop spans 16 amino acids. The CDR3 nucleotides read TGTGCCAGCAGCCCCTTAGGGACAGGGGGACAAGAGACCCAGTACTTC. It encodes CASSPLGTGGQETQYF.

The chain carries TRBV7-9 and TRBJ2-2; TRBD1 matches at 7 bases. This CDR3 spans 19 amino acids. The germline CDR1 and CDR2 sequences are SEHNR and FQNEAQ (reference sequence). J lost 2 bases, V lost 7 bases, and 19 bases had no gene match. CDR3 residues: CASTLGILRGPLNTGELFF. The CDR3 DNA reads TGTGCCAGCACCCTAGGGATATTGAGGGGGCCTTTAAACACCGGGGAGCTGTTTTTT.

CDR3 protein: CASSMGERGPNYGYTF. The DNA of the CDR3 is TGTGCCAGCAGCATGGGAGAGAGGGGGCCTAACTATGGCTACACCTTC. The rearrangement uses TRBV21-1 and TRBJ1-2; the listed D gene, TRBD1, was not tested against the DNA. TRBV21-1 is tagged as a pseudogene. This CDR3 spans 16 amino acids.

The chain uses TRBV24-1 and TRBJ2-7, with TRBD2 as a possible D gene (5 bases). This CDR3 is built from 11 residues. CDR1 is KGHDR, CDR2 SFDVKD, per germline. V was shortened by 6 bases and J by 3 bases, with 5 bases between the two germline ends. CDR3 protein: CATSSGYEQYF. CDR3 DNA sequence: TGTGCCACCAGTAGCGGCTACGAGCAGTACTTC.

The CDR3 bases are TGTGCCAGCAGCCAAGAAGGCCTTTCGGGACTAGCGGGGACCGAGCAGTACTTC. Its translation is CASSQEGLSGLAGTEQYF. The V and J genes are TRBV3-1 (or the pseudogene TRBV3-2) and TRBJ2-7; TRBD2 aligns across 13 bases. The germline V gene encodes CDR1 LGHDT and CDR2 YNNKEL (reference sequence). CDR3 length equals 18 residues. Germline trimming cut 0 bases from V and 6 bases from J; bases unmatched to any gene: 11.

The chain employs TRBV6-1 and TRBJ1-5, with D possibly matching TRBD1 (6 bases). Germline CDR1 is MNHNS and CDR2 is SASEGT. The V end was cut by 3 bases, the J end by 7 bases, with 16 bases between. The CDR3 spans 15 residues. The CDR3 sequence is CASSERGSAWQPQHF. CDR3 nucleotides: TGTGCCAGCAGTGAGAGGGGGTCGGCCTGGCAGCCCCAGCATTTT.

The V call is TRBV6-4, the J call TRBJ1-2; TRBD1 might be the D (5 bases). Per the germline V gene, CDR1 is MRHNA and CDR2 is SNTAGT. Trimming shortened V by 1 base and J by 9 bases, and 18 bases separated the two germline ends. The CDR3 totals 15 residues. The CDR3 spells CASSDLGDSFISYTF. In nucleotides, the CDR3 is TGTGCCAGCAGTGACTTGGGTGACAGTTTTATCAGCTACACCTTC.

The CDR3: CASSFPTAPEAFF. CDR3 bases: TGTGCCAGCAGCTTCCCGACCGCGCCCGAAGCTTTCTTT. The chain employs TRBV5-4 and TRBJ1-1; D uncertain. The CDR3 has 13 amino acids. V was cut by 2 bases and J by 8 bases, with 13 bases left in between. Germline V lookup: CDR1 SGHNT, CDR2 YYREEE (reference sequence). Full variable domain (remainder filled in from reference TRBV5-4 and TRBJ1-1): ETGVTQSPTHLIKTRGQQVTLRCSSQSGHNTVSWYQQALGQGPQFIFQYYREEENGRGNFPPRFSGLQFPNYSSELNVNALELDDSALYLCASSFPTAPEAFFGQGTRLTVV.

The chain employs TRBV5-5 and TRBJ1-3; TRBD1 matches 9 bases. This CDR3 is built from 17 residues. Germline V CDR1 and CDR2: SGHKS, YYEKEE (reference sequence). V was clipped by 1 base and J by 4 bases; unmatched bases: 9. The CDR3, as DNA: TGTGCCAGCAGCTTGCGGACAGGGGCGCTGAAGGGAAACACCATATATTTT. It yields the protein CASSLRTGALKGNTIYF.

The gene calls are TRBV30 and TRBJ1-1; D is unclear. The CDR3 is 11 residues long. Trimming pared 8 bases from V and 2 bases from J, leaving 9 bases between. Germline V gene data show CDR1 as GTSNPN and CDR2 as SVGIG (reference sequence). The CDR3: CAIRFNTEAFF. CDR3 DNA: TGTGCCATAAGGTTTAACACTGAAGCTTTCTTT.

This rearrangement joins TRBV11-2 to TRBJ1-3; no definite D call. There are 13 residues in the CDR3. Germline V gene sequence: CDR1 SGHAT, CDR2 FQNNGV. Trimming left V 3 bases short and J 4 bases short, with 7 bases between. The DNA of the CDR3 is TGTGCCAGCAGCTTTTTGTCCGGAAACACCATATATTTT. It specifies CASSFLSGNTIYF.

This rearrangement joins TRBV5-1 to TRBJ2-1, with TRBD2 matching 15 bases. V was clipped by 5 bases and J by 1 base; unmatched bases: 16. This CDR3 spans 21 amino acids. CDR1 and CDR2 from the germline V gene are SGHRS and YFSETQ. The CDR3 DNA follows: TGCGCCAGCAGTCTACCGGCTAGGACTAGCGGGAGGGCCGGGTCCTACAATGAGCAGTTCTTC. Translating gives CASSLPARTSGRAGSYNEQFF.

The rearrangement links TRBV7-8 to TRBJ2-7; tentatively, D is TRBD2 (6 bases). The CDR3 sequence is 15 residues long. V was cut by 5 bases and J by 2 bases, with 16 bases left in between. Germline V gene sequence: CDR1 SGHVS, CDR2 FQNEAQ. The CDR3 DNA follows: TGTGCCAGCAGCCCACAGGTGGGAGGTGCCTACGAGCAGTACTTC. It codes for CASSPQVGGAYEQYF.

The J gene is TRBJ2-5, the V gene TRBV7-2; TRBD1 or TRBD2 may be the D gene (6 bases each). Trimming took 2 bases from V and 1 from J, leaving 20 bases between them. The CDR3 has 18 amino acids. Germline CDR1 is SGHTA and CDR2 is FQGNSA. The CDR3 sequence: CASSLYPNGGPPQETQYF. CDR3 coding DNA: TGTGCCAGCAGCTTATATCCGAACGGGGGCCCCCCCCAAGAGACCCAGTACTTC.

The chain joins TRBV6-5 to TRBJ1-1; tentative D call: TRBD1 (5 bases). Trimming took 0 bases from V and 2 from J, leaving 7 bases between them. The CDR3 loop spans 14 amino acids. The germline gives CDR1 MNHEY, CDR2 SVGAGI. CDR3: CASSYSTVNTEAFF. DNA for the CDR3: TGTGCCAGCAGTTACTCGACAGTTAACACTGAAGCTTTCTTT.

In DNA form, the CDR3 reads TGTGCCAGCCGCGGGACAGTAAACTATGGCTACACCTTC. It specifies CASRGTVNYGYTF. The J gene is TRBJ1-2, the V gene TRBV6-5, with 7 bases matching TRBD1. This CDR3 spans 13 amino acids. Germline assignment: CDR1 MNHEY and CDR2 SVGAGI. V lost 8 bases and J lost 2; bases outside the gene matches: 5.